This TCR beta chain came from a study of tumor and adjacent non-tumor tissue in lung cancer. Study as a whole: Histology: under 15 adenocarcinoma, a couple of squamous cell carcinoma, 1 small cell lung cancer.

Concerning this clonotype: A single base separates this from a much larger clone, so it may be a read error.

RNA was extracted from bulk tissue without any cell sorting. Three rounds of nested PCR, following a modified ARM-PCR protocol, produced the TCRbeta library. TCRdb passed the multiplex PCR reads through MiXCR, listing each CDR3 protein once. This repertoire shows 70,000 to 90,000 distinct CDR3 sequences, around 80% found once; its top ten account for 13%. Germline V gene data show CDR1 as SEHNR and CDR2 as FQNEAQ (reference sequence). The trim removed 5 bases at V and 4 bases at J, leaving 3 bases unmatched. The CDR3 contains 14 residues. This clonotype was sampled from a woman aged 50 to 65 with non-small cell lung cancer. The sample consisted of lung tumor tissue. This chain uses TRBV7-9 with TRBJ1-4; 8 bases map to TRBD1. The CDR3 region is CASSRGQGNEKLFF. Written as DNA, the CDR3 is TGTGCCAGCAGCCGAGGACAGGGTAATGAAAAACTGTTTTTT.